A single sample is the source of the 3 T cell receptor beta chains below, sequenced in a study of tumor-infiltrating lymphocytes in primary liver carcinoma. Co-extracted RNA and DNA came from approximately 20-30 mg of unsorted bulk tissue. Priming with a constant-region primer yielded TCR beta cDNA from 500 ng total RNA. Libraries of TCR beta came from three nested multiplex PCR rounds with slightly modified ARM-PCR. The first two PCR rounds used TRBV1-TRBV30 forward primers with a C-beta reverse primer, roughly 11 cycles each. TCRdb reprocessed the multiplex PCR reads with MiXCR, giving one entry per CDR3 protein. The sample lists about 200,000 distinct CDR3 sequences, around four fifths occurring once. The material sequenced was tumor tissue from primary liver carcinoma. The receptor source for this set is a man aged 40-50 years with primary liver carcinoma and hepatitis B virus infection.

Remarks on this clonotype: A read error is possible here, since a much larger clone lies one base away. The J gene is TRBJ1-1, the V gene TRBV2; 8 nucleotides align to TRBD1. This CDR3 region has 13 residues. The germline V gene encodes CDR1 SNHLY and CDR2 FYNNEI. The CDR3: CGSSGQGFPEAFF. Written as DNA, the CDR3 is TGTGGCAGCAGTGGACAGGGTTTTCCTGAAGCTTTCTTT. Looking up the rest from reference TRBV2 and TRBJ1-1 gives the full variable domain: EPEVTQTPSHQVTQMGQEVILRCVPISNHLYFYWYRQILGQKVEFLVSFYNNEISEKSEIFDDQFSVERPDGSNFTLKIRSTKLEDSAMYFCGSSGQGFPEAFFGQGTRLTVV.

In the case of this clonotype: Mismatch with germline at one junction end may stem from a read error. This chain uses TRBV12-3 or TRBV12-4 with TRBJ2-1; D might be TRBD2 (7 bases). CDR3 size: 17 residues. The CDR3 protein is CTSGEGGGSLSYNEQFF. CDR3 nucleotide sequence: TGTACCAGCGGGGAGGGGGGCGGGTCTCTCTCCTACAATGAGCAGTTCTTC.

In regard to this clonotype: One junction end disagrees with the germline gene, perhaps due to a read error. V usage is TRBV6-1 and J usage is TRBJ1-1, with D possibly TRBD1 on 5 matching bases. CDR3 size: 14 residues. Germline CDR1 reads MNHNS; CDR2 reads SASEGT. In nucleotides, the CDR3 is TGTGCCAGCAGGGGACGGTCTGTGAACACTGAAGCTTTATTT. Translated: CASRGRSVNTEALF.